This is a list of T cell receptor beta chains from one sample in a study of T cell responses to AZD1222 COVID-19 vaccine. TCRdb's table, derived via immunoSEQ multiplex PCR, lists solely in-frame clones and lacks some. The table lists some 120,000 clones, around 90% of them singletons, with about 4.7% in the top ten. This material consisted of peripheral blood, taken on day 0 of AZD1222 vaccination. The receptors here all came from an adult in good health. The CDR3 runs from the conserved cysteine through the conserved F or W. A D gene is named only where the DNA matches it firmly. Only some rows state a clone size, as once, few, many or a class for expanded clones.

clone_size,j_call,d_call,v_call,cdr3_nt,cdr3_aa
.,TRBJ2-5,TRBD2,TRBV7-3,TGTGCCAGCATCCTAGCGGGAGCAGAGACCCAGTACTTC,CASILAGAETQYF
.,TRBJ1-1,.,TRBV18,TGTGCCAGCTCACTAACAGGGAGGACTGAAGCTTTCTTT,CASSLTGRTEAFF
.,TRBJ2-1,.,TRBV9,TGTGCCAGCAGCGTAGTGTCGGGCAATGAGCAGTTCTTC,CASSVVSGNEQFF
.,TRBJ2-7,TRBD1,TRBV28,TGTGCCAGCAGAACGGGACAGGGGGCGATCTACGAGCAGTACTTC,CASRTGQGAIYEQYF
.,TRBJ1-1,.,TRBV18,TGTGCCAGCTCACCAGCAGGTCTGAACACTGAAGCTTTCTTT,CASSPAGLNTEAFF
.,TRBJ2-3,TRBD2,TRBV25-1,TGTGCCAGCAGTCCCCAGCGGGGCGGGTTCACAGATACGCAGTATTTT,CASSPQRGGFTDTQYF
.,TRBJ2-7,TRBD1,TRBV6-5,TGTGCCAGCAGTCCCAGGGGGCAGAACGAGCAGTACTTC,CASSPRGQNEQYF
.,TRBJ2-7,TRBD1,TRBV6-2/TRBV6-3,TGTGCCAGCAGTTACGGACAGGGAGGCTACGAGCAGTACTTC,CASSYGQGGYEQYF
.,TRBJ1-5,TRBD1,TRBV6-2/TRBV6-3,TGTGCCAGCAGTTTTCGGACAGGGGGCAATCAGCCCCAGCATTTT,CASSFRTGGNQPQHF
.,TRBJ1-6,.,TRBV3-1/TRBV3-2,TGTGCCAGCAGCCAAGTACGGCCGAGCTCCTATAATTCACCCCTCCACTTT,CASSQVRPSSYNSPLHF
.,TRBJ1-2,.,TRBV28,TGTGCCACCCGACCGGGTCGCTATGGCTACACCTTC,CATRPGRYGYTF
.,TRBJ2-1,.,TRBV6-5,TGTGCCAGCAGGACAGGTTTCTCCTACAATGAGCAGTTCTTC,CASRTGFSYNEQFF
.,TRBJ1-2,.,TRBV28,TGTGCCAGCAGTCAAACAGGGTTTAACTATGGCTACACCTTC,CASSQTGFNYGYTF
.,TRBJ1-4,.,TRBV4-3,TGCGCCAGCAGCCAAGATCGCGCTAATGAAAAACTGTTTTTT,CASSQDRANEKLFF
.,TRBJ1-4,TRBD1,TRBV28,TGTGCCAGCAGTCGATACAGGGGAGGCGATGAAAAACTGTTTTTT,CASSRYRGGDEKLFF
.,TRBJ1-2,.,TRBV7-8,TGTGCCAGCAGCTTGACAGCTAACTATGGCTACACCTTC,CASSLTANYGYTF
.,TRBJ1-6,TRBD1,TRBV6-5,TGTGCCAGCAACCCGACAGGGGGCATTAATTCACCCCTCCACTTT,CASNPTGGINSPLHF
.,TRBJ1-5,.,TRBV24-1,TGTGCCACCTCTTTAGGGAGCAATCAGCCCCAGCATTTT,CATSLGSNQPQHF
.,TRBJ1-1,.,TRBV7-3,TGTGCCAGCAGCGCTACCTCCTTGGACAGCCAAGCTTTCTTT,CASSATSLDSQAFF
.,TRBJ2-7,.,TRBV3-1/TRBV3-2,TGTGCCAGCAGCCCCGGGGGCGGGCCGAGCTCCTACGAGCAGTACTTC,CASSPGGGPSSYEQYF
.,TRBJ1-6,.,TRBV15,TGTGCCACCAGCGAAGGACGGAGTAATTCACCCCTCCACTTT,CATSEGRSNSPLHF
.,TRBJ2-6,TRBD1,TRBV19,TGTGCCAGTAGGACAGGGATGGCTGGGGCCAACGTCCTGACTTTC,CASRTGMAGANVLTF
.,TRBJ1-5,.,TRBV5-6,TGTGCCAGCAGCCGGGAGGGGGGCAATCAGCCCCAGCATTTT,CASSREGGNQPQHF
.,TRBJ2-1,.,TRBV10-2,TGCGCCAGCAGTGCCCCCGCGCCGGGTGAGCAGTTCTTC,CASSAPAPGEQFF
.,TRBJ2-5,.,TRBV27,TGTGCCAGCAGCGGATGGGGCGGGGCCAAAGAGACCCAGTACTTC,CASSGWGGAKETQYF
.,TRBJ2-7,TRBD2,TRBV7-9,TGTGCCAGCAGCAAACTAGCGGGGAAGGACGAGCAGTACTTC,CASSKLAGKDEQYF
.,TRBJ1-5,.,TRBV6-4,TGTGCCAGCAGAGGAGGGGGGGCCGACGATCAGCCCCAGCATTTT,CASRGGGADDQPQHF
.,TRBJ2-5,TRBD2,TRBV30,TGTGCCTGCCAGGGCGAGCGGACTAGACGGGAGACCCAGTACTTC,CACQGERTRRETQYF
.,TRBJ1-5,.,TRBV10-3,TGTGCCATCAGTGAGGGGGCCGGAAGCAATCAGCCCCAGCATTTT,CAISEGAGSNQPQHF
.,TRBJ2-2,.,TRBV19,TGTGCCAGTAGTGAGGTGGTGGGTGGCACCGGGGAGCTGTTTTTT,CASSEVVGGTGELFF
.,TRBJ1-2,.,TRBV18,TGTGCCAGCTCACCCGCCTACGGCAACTATGGCTACACCTTC,CASSPAYGNYGYTF
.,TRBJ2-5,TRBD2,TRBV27,TGTGCCAGCAGTTTTGGTCGTTGGGAGGGGCTCCAAGAGACCCAGTACTTC,CASSFGRWEGLQETQYF
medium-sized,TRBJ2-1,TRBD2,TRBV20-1,TGCAGTGCTAGTCGACTAGCGGAGCAGTTCTTC,CSASRLAEQFF
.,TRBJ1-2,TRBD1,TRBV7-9,TGTGCCAGCAGCGTACAGGGGGCTGCTGGCTACACCTTC,CASSVQGAAGYTF
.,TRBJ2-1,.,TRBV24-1,TGTGCCACCAGTGAGCCACGTGTTGGCTACAATGAGCAGTTCTTC,CATSEPRVGYNEQFF
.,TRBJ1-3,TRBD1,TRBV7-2,TGTGCCAGCAGCGCCGACAGGGGCTCTGGAAACACCATATATTTT,CASSADRGSGNTIYF
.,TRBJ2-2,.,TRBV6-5,TGTGCCAGCGCGGGACTCCCCAACAAGGGGGAGCTGTTTTTT,CASAGLPNKGELFF
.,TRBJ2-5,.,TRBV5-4,TGTGCCAGCAGCCTCGGACAGCAAGAGACCCAGTACTTC,CASSLGQQETQYF
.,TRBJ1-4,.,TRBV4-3,TGCGCCAGCAGCCCCCCAGGCAATAATGAAAAACTGTTTTTT,CASSPPGNNEKLFF
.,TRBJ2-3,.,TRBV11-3,TGTGCCAGCAGCTTAGGGTATGAACAGGGCCGCCCAACAACAGATACGCAGTATTTT,CASSLGYEQGRPTTDTQYF
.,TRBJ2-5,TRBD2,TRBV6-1,TGTGCCAGCAGTAAAGGACTAGCGGGGGGCGGGGAGACCCAGTACTTC,CASSKGLAGGGETQYF
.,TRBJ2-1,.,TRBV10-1,TGCGCCAGCAGCAGGGGTGAGCAGTTCTTC,CASSRGEQFF
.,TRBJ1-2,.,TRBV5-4,TGTGCCAGCAGCTTGGGGGCAGGCGGCTACACCTTC,CASSLGAGGYTF
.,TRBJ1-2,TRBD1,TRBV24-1,TGTGCCACCAGTGAACCCACCGGGACAGGGGTCTATGGCTACACCTTC,CATSEPTGTGVYGYTF
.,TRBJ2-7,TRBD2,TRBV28,TGTGCCAGCCTAGCGGGATACGAGCAGTACTTC,CASLAGYEQYF
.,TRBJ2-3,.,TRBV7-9,TGTGCCAGCATTCCCCCCGGCGGGTCCACAGATACGCAGTATTTT,CASIPPGGSTDTQYF
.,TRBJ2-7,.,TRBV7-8,TGTGCCAGCAGCTTAGCTACGGCCACCTACGAGCAGTACTTC,CASSLATATYEQYF
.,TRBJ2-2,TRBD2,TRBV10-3,TGTGCCATCAGGGTTCGACTAGCGGGAGGTGCCGGGGAGCTGTTTTTT,CAIRVRLAGGAGELFF